This TCR beta chain was retrieved from a study of T cell changes during pregnancy in multiple sclerosis. CDR3 length equals 15 residues. In germline, CDR1 is PRHDT, CDR2 FYEKMQ (reference sequence). V lost 4 bases and J lost 8, with 17 bases in between. Produced via immunoSEQ multiplex PCR; TCRdb's table is partial and in-frame only. In the table there are 10,000 to 15,000 clones, around 90% of which are singletons. V gene TRBV13 combines with J gene TRBJ1-4, with D possibly being TRBD1 (5 bases). The sequence came from a female donor in good health, enrolled as a control in a pregnancy study. This material consisted of CD8+ T cells from peripheral blood mononuclear cells, taken after pregnancy. The CDR3 DNA reads as TGTGCCAGCAGCTCCACGGGGGGTTTAGGAGAAAAACTGTTTTTT. This codes for CASSSTGGLGEKLFF. Full variable domain (missing parts from reference TRBV13 and TRBJ1-4): AAGVIQSPRHLIKEKRETATLKCYPIPRHDTVYWYQQGPGQDPQFLISFYEKMQSDKGSIPDRFSAQQFSDYHSELNMSSLELGDSALYFCASSSTGGLGEKLFFGSGTQLSVL.